Listed here are 3 T cell receptor beta chains from one sample, sequenced in a study of blood T cells in healthy people across ages. Using a J-beta primer mix together with a sample-barcoded 5' primer, a second PCR was run for roughly 7 to 11 cycles. TCRdb ran MiXCR on the 5' RACE reads and lists one entry per CDR3 protein. This table has just under 750,000 distinct CDR3 sequences, 22% appearing once. Sequencing was done on a sample of blood. These receptors were obtained from a man between 70 and 80 years old in good health.

The chain couples TRBV10-3 to TRBJ1-5; D possibly corresponds to TRBD1 (5 bases). The V end lost 3 bases, the J end lost 9 bases, and 12 bases lay between the germline ends. The CDR3 consists of 13 residues. The germline gives CDR1 ENHRY, CDR2 SYGVKD. CDR3 bases: TGTGCCATCAGTGATGGGGGGATGTGGCCCCAGCATTTT. Protein: CAISDGGMWPQHF.

V usage is TRBV6-5 and J usage is TRBJ1-2, with D uncertain. Germline-derived CDR1 and CDR2 are MNHEY and SVGAGI. The CDR3 has 13 amino acids. Trimming took off 5 bases at V and 7 bases at J, with 14 bases between the two ends. CDR3: CASSMGPLSGYTF. CDR3 coding DNA: TGTGCCAGCAGTATGGGCCCATTAAGTGGCTACACCTTC.

In this sample, this clonotype turned up a few times. The chain carries TRBV5-1 and TRBJ2-3; a possible D gene is TRBD1 (5 bases). The V end was cut by 1 base, the J end by 4 bases, with 10 bases between. This CDR3 has 14 amino acids. Per germline, CDR1 SGHRS and CDR2 YFSETQ. The CDR3 bases are TGCGCCAGCAGCTTGTCAGGGTTGGCAGATACGCAGTATTTT. Its translation is CASSLSGLADTQYF.